Listed below are T cell receptor beta chains from one sample, sequenced in a study of blood T cells in healthy people across ages. MiXCR was run by TCRdb on the 5' RACE reads, yielding one entry per CDR3 protein. Found here are about 1 million distinct CDR3 sequences, around 27% of them singletons; the top ten hold about 0.69%. This sample was shared with a second study, whose subject was T cells of mothers and their children.

The sample consisted of blood. These receptors originate from a girl aged 2 to 10 in good health. The CDR3 runs from the conserved cysteine through the conserved F or W. Fields, in order: clone size, J gene, V gene, D gene, CDR3 DNA, CDR3 protein. D genes are given only for firm matches. Where a row states a size, it is once, few, many or the class of an expanded clone; other rows omit it.

-	TRBJ2-7	TRBV10-3	-	TGTGCCATCAGTGAGTCAGACAGCCACTACGAGCAGTACTTC	CAISESDSHYEQYF
few	TRBJ2-3	TRBV5-8	-	TGTGCCAGCAGTACGGACGGCCTAACGGATACGCAGTATTTT	CASSTDGLTDTQYF
-	TRBJ2-2	TRBV29-1	-	TGCAGCGCCCGTCCCGGCGAGTACACCGGGGAGCTGTTTTTT	CSARPGEYTGELFF
-	TRBJ2-2	TRBV3-1	-	TGTGCCAGCAGCCAAGATGAGGAAATTCCCGGGGAGCTGTTTTTT	CASSQDEEIPGELFF
-	TRBJ2-7	TRBV15	TRBD1	TGTGCCACCGGTTGGGACAGGGGCTACGAGCAGTACTTC	CATGWDRGYEQYF
-	TRBJ1-1	TRBV5-1	-	TGCGCCAGCATAAAAGGGTCTGAAGCTTTCTTT	CASIKGSEAFF
few	TRBJ2-1	TRBV7-9	TRBD2	TGTGCCAGCAGCTCTAAGCGGGGGGCTTACAATGAGCAGTTCTTC	CASSSKRGAYNEQFF
-	TRBJ2-7	TRBV29-1	-	TGCAGCGTGGAGGTCTCCGGGGTGCAGCAGTACTTC	CSVEVSGVQQYF
-	TRBJ1-1	TRBV29-1	-	TGCAGCGTTGCCCTGACAGGACTGAACACTGAAGCTTTCTTT	CSVALTGLNTEAFF
few	TRBJ2-1	TRBV6-2/TRBV6-3	TRBD2	TGTGCCATTAAGCGGGGGGGCGGTGAGCAGTTCTTC	CAIKRGGGEQFF
-	TRBJ2-5	TRBV7-2	TRBD1	TGTGCCAGCAGCCCACAAGACAGGGGGAATGGGTTAGAGACCCAGTACTTC	CASSPQDRGNGLETQYF
few	TRBJ1-2	TRBV29-1	TRBD1	TGCAGCGCCGGACAGGGAACCTACACCTTC	CSAGQGTYTF
-	TRBJ1-2	TRBV20-1	TRBD1	TGCAGTGCTAGACCGAGAGACAGGGGCCATGGCTACACCTTC	CSARPRDRGHGYTF
few	TRBJ1-2	TRBV12-3/TRBV12-4	TRBD1	TGTGCCAGCAGTTCCCTGACAGGGCTTTATGATGGCTACACCTTC	CASSSLTGLYDGYTF
few	TRBJ1-2	TRBV12-3/TRBV12-4	TRBD1	TGTGCCAGCAGTCCCATGACAGGGTTGAGTGGCTACACCTTC	CASSPMTGLSGYTF
few	TRBJ2-5	TRBV4-1	TRBD2	TGCGCCAGCAGCCAATTTAGCGGGAGTGTCCAAGAGACCCAGTACTTC	CASSQFSGSVQETQYF
-	TRBJ2-5	TRBV5-1	TRBD2	TGCGCCAGCAGTCCCTCTAGCGGGAGGGCCGGAGAGACCCAGTACTTC	CASSPSSGRAGETQYF
-	TRBJ2-2	TRBV29-1	-	TGCAGCGTTGAGGCAGGGGCGGGCACCGGGGAGCTGTTTTTT	CSVEAGAGTGELFF
few	TRBJ2-1	TRBV7-6	-	TGTGCCAGCACCACCGGACACCACAATGAGCAGTTCTTC	CASTTGHHNEQFF
-	TRBJ2-6	TRBV7-2	-	TGTGCCAGCAGCTTACGTCCACGGATATACTCTGGGGCCAACGTCCTGACTTTC	CASSLRPRIYSGANVLTF
few	TRBJ2-1	TRBV27	TRBD2	TGTGCCAGCAGTCCCATACTAGCGGTACTCAATGAGCAGTTCTTC	CASSPILAVLNEQFF
-	TRBJ2-7	TRBV6-6	-	TGTGCCAGCAGGACGCTCGGGGGCAACGACTACGAGCAGTACTTC	CASRTLGGNDYEQYF
-	TRBJ2-7	TRBV7-9	-	TGTGCCAGCAGCTTTCAGTACGAGCAGTACTTC	CASSFQYEQYF
-	TRBJ2-7	TRBV2	TRBD2	TGTGCCAGCAGTGAACCGACTAGCGGGGGCTACGAGCAGTACTTC	CASSEPTSGGYEQYF
few	TRBJ1-4	TRBV29-1	TRBD1	TGCAGCATCTGGGACAGAGGAGCAACTAATGAAAAACTGTTTTTT	CSIWDRGATNEKLFF
-	TRBJ1-3	TRBV20-1	-	TGCAGTGCTACCGACCCGTTTTACAGGGCAACTGGAAACACCATATATTTT	CSATDPFYRATGNTIYF
-	TRBJ1-4	TRBV4-1	-	TGCGCCAGCAGCCAAACCCGGAGGAATGAAAAACTGTTTTTT	CASSQTRRNEKLFF
-	TRBJ1-1	TRBV2	TRBD1	TGTGCCAGCAGTGCTTTACAGGGGGCGGGCGCTGAAGCTTTCTTT	CASSALQGAGAEAFF
-	TRBJ1-2	TRBV5-5	-	TGTGCCAGCAGCCCTCTCTCGGCTAACTATGGCTACACCTTC	CASSPLSANYGYTF
-	TRBJ2-7	TRBV29-1	TRBD1	TGCAGCGCCATGGGGACAGCCTACGAGCAGTACTTC	CSAMGTAYEQYF
few	TRBJ2-3	TRBV6-5	-	TGTGCCAGCGGTACCCGGAAACAGGGAACAGATACGCAGTATTTT	CASGTRKQGTDTQYF
-	TRBJ2-5	TRBV29-1	-	TGCTGCGTTGCGGGCAGGGTGAACCAAGAGACCCAGTACTTC	CCVAGRVNQETQYF
-	TRBJ1-5	TRBV12-3/TRBV12-4	TRBD1	TGCGCCAGCACCGGAGGACAGGGGGATCAGCCCCAGCATTTT	CASTGGQGDQPQHF
-	TRBJ1-2	TRBV5-1	TRBD1	TGCGCCAGCAGACAGGGACAGTCAATGGACTACACCTTC	CASRQGQSMDYTF
many	TRBJ2-5	TRBV7-2	-	TGTGCCAGCAGCCCCGAAGGTTGGCGGGGCCAAGAGACCCAGTACTTC	CASSPEGWRGQETQYF
few	TRBJ2-1	TRBV6-1	TRBD2	TGTGCCACCGATGTTAGCGGGGGGCCAAATGAGCAGTTCTTC	CATDVSGGPNEQFF
-	TRBJ2-1	TRBV20-1	TRBD1	TGCAGTGCTAGAGATGGGGGACAGTCAAGGGGTGAGCAGTTCTTC	CSARDGGQSRGEQFF
-	TRBJ2-5	TRBV12-3/TRBV12-4	-	TGTGCCAGCAGGCCTACAGGGTTGAGTGAGACCCAGTACTTC	CASRPTGLSETQYF
-	TRBJ2-3	TRBV2	TRBD1	TGTGCCAGCCGGACAGGGGCGGGGGCAGATACGCAGTATTTT	CASRTGAGADTQYF
-	TRBJ1-6	TRBV27	-	TGTGCCAGCAGTTTATCGAATTCACCCCTCCACTTT	CASSLSNSPLHF
-	TRBJ2-3	TRBV12-3/TRBV12-4	TRBD2	TGTGCCAGCAAGGCACTAGCGGGAGGGGTAGGCACAGATACGCAGTATTTT	CASKALAGGVGTDTQYF
-	TRBJ1-1	TRBV10-1	-	TGCGCCAGCAGTAAGTGGTCCGATGGGACTGAAGCTTTCTTT	CASSKWSDGTEAFF
few	TRBJ2-1	TRBV5-5	-	TGTGCCAGCAGAAGCGGCCCGGGAGAGCAGTTCTTC	CASRSGPGEQFF
few	TRBJ2-7	TRBV12-3/TRBV12-4	-	TGTGCCAGCAGCCCATGGGTCAGGGACGTAATCTACGAGCAGTACTTC	CASSPWVRDVIYEQYF
few	TRBJ2-3	TRBV20-1	-	TGCAGTGCTTCCCTCAGGGCGTTTCCCGATACGCAGTATTTT	CSASLRAFPDTQYF
-	TRBJ1-5	TRBV6-5	-	TGTGCCAGCAGTTCGTCATTAGGTCAGCCCCAGCATTTT	CASSSSLGQPQHF
once	TRBJ1-2	TRBV29-1	-	TGCAACGTTCCTGATAGGGACCTCTATGGCTACACCTTC	CNVPDRDLYGYTF
few	TRBJ2-2	TRBV6-2/TRBV6-3	-	TGTGCCAGCACCAAGATCCGGGAGACCGGGGAGCTGTTTTTT	CASTKIRETGELFF
-	TRBJ2-3	TRBV7-9	-	TGTGCCAGCAGCTTAGTAGGGCGAAGCGGGCCAGATACGCAGTATTTT	CASSLVGRSGPDTQYF
few	TRBJ2-1	TRBV24-1	TRBD2	TGTGCCACCAGTGATGGACTAGCGGAGGCGTGGTTCTTC	CATSDGLAEAWFF
few	TRBJ2-7	TRBV19	-	TGTGCCAGTAGTATAGAGGCCAGAAGCTCCTACGAGCAGTACTTC	CASSIEARSSYEQYF
few	TRBJ2-1	TRBV20-1	-	TGCAGTGCTAGAGATCAAAGGGGGGTCTACAATGAGCAGTTCTTC	CSARDQRGVYNEQFF
-	TRBJ2-7	TRBV6-5	-	TGTGCCAGCAGTAACCACCTGGGACACTTTCCCTACGAGCAGTACTTC	CASSNHLGHFPYEQYF
-	TRBJ2-7	TRBV27	-	TGTGCCAGCAGTTGGACAGCCTACTACGAGCAGTACTTC	CASSWTAYYEQYF
-	TRBJ1-2	TRBV9	-	TGTGCCAGCAGCGTAGAGGCATCAGGGGACTATGGCTACACCTTC	CASSVEASGDYGYTF
-	TRBJ2-7	TRBV20-1	-	TGCAGTGCTAGAGGGGTGTATAGGTCCTACGAGCAGTACTTC	CSARGVYRSYEQYF